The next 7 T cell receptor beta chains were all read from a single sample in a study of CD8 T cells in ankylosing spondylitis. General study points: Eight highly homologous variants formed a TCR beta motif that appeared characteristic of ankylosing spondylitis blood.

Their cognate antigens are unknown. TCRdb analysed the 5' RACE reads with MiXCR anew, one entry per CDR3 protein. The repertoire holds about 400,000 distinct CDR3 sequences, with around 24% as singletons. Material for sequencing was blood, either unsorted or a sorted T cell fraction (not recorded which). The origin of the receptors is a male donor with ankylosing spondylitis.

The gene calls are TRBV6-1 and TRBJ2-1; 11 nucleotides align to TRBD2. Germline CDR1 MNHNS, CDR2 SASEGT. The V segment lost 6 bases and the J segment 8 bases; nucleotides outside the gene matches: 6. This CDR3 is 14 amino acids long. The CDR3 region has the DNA TGTGCCAGCAGAACTAGCGGGAGTAACTATGAGCAGTTCTTC. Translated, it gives CASRTSGSNYEQFF.

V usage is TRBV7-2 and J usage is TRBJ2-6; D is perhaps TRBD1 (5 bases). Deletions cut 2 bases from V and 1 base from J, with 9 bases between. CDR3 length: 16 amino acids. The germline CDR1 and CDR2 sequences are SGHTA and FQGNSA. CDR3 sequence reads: CASSLRGRSGANVLTF. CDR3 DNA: TGTGCCAGCAGCTTAAGGGGAAGGTCTGGGGCCAACGTCCTGACTTTC. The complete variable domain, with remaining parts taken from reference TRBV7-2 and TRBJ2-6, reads GAGVSQSPSNKVTEKGKDVELRCDPISGHTALYWYRQSLGQGLEFLIYFQGNSAPDKSGLPSDRFSAERTGGSVSTLTIQRTQQEDSAVYLCASSLRGRSGANVLTFGAGSRLTVL.

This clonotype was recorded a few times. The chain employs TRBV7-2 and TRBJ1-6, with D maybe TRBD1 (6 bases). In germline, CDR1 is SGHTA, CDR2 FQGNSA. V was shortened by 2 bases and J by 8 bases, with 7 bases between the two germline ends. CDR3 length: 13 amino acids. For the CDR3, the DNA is TGTGCCAGCAGCTTAAACAGGGATTCACCCCTCCACTTT. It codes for CASSLNRDSPLHF.

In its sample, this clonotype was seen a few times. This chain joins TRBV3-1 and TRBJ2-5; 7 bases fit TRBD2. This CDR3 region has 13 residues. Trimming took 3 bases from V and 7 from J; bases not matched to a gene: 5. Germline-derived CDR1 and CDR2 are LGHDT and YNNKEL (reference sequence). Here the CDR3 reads CASSQAPGGTQYF. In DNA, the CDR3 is TGTGCCAGCAGCCAGGCACCGGGGGGGACCCAGTACTTC.

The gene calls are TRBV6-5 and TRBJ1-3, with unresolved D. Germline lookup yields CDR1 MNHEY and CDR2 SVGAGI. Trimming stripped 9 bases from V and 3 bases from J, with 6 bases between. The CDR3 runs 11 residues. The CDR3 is CASTSGNTIYF. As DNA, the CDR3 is TGTGCCAGTACAAGTGGAAACACCATATATTTT.

The CDR3 bases are TGTGCCAGTATCCCGGGCCCAGGGGCGTTAGAGAACACTGAAGCTTTCTTT. Protein: CASIPGPGALENTEAFF. This chain uses TRBV19 with TRBJ1-1, with a possible D match to TRBD1 (6 bases). The CDR3 has 17 amino acids. From germline, CDR1 is LNHDA and CDR2 SQIVND (reference sequence). V gave up 7 bases and J gave up 1 base, with 22 bases separating them. The variable domain in full, with the rest retrieved from reference TRBV19 and TRBJ1-1, is DGGITQSPKYLFRKEGQNVTLSCEQNLNHDAMYWYRQDPGQGLRLIYYSQIVNDFQKGDIAEGYSVSREKKESFPLTVTSAQKNPTAFYLCASIPGPGALENTEAFFGQGTRLTVV.

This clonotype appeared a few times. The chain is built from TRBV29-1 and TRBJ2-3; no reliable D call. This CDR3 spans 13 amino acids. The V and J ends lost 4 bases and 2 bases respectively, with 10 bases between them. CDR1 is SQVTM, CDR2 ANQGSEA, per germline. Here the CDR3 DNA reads TGCAGCGTTGCGCCTCTAGACACAGATACGCAGTATTTT. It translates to CSVAPLDTDTQYF.